This T cell receptor beta chain was documented in a study of cytomegalovirus exposure and HLA in healthy donors. Primers included in the PCR were 60 Vbeta and 13 Jbeta primers. Method: immunoSEQ multiplex PCR; TCRdb's copy keeps in-frame clones and lacks some. Of over 90,000 clones listed, roughly three quarters are singletons. This CDR3 has 14 residues. Germline V CDR1 and CDR2: KGHSH, LQKENI. The V gene lost 1 base and the J gene lost 3 bases, with 6 bases spanning the gap. The J gene is TRBJ2-2, the V gene TRBV18; no reliable D call. This TCR came from an older woman in good health and CMV-seropositive. Sequencing was performed on PBMCs. The CDR3 region has the DNA TGTGCCAGCTCACCACGATCAGACACCGGGGAGCTGTTTTTT. Translating gives CASSPRSDTGELFF.